This T cell receptor (beta chain) was observed in a study of cytomegalovirus exposure and HLA in healthy donors. Findings and limits, study-wide: As a later analysis revealed, most CMV-associated TCR beta chains appeared HLA-restricted. Judged likely to be a sequencing artifact was a cluster of highly shared sequence variants.

This CDR3 has 15 residues. Germline V lookup: CDR1 LNHDA, CDR2 SQIVND (reference sequence). Trimming left V 3 bases short and J 3 bases short, with 12 bases between. Turning to this clone: Its specificity is unknown.

The study ran its PCR with 60 Vbeta and 13 Jbeta primers. Sequencing used immunoSEQ multiplex PCR; TCRdb keeps in-frame clones, though not all of them. The repertoire has 100,000 to 150,000 clones, around four fifths of them found once; the top ten carry 1.5%. The TCR originated in a middle-aged man in good health and CMV-seronegative. Sequencing used PBMCs. The chain uses TRBV19 and TRBJ1-5; D is unclear. CDR3 nucleotides: TGTGCCAGTAGTATGTTCGGGGTGAACAATCAGCCCCAGCATTTT. It translates to CASSMFGVNNQPQHF.